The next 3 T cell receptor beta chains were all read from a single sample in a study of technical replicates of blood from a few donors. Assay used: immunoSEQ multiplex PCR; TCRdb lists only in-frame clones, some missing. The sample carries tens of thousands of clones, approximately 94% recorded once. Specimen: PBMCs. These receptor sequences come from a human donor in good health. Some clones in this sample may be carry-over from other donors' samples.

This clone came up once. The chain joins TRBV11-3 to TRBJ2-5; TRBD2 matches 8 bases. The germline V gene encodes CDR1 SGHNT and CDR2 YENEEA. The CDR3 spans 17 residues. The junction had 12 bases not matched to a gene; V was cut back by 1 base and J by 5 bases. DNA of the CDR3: TGTGCCAGCAGCTTAGCCCCGGGAGGGCCGTGTTGGGAGACCCAGTACTTC. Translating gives CASSLAPGGPCWETQYF.

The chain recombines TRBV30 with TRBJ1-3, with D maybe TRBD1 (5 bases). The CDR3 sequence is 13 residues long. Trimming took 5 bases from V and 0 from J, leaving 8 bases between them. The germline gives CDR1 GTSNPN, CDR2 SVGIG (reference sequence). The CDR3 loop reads CAWAGFSGNTIYF. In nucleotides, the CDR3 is TGTGCCTGGGCAGGGTTCTCTGGAAACACCATATATTTT. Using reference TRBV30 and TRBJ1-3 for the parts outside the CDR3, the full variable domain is SQTIHQWPATLVQPVGSPLSLECTVEGTSNPNLYWYRQAAGRGLQLLFYSVGIGQISSEVPQNLSASRPQDRQFILSSKKLLLSDSGFYLCAWAGFSGNTIYFGEGSWLTVV.

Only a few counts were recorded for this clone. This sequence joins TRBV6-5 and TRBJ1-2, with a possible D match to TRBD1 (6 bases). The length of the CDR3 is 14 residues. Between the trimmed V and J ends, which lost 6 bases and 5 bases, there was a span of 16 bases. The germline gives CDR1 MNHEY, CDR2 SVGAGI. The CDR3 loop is CASSQQGPRYGYTF. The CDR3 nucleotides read TGTGCCAGCAGCCAACAGGGTCCGAGATATGGCTACACCTTC.